This T cell receptor (beta chain) was documented in a study of tissue T cells after allogeneic stem cell transplantation (dated by TCRdb to the early 2020s). In the study overall: When multiple samples of a tissue were available, H&E sections were reviewed by a pathologist, and samples with histologically apparent lymphocytes were prioritized for sequencing. On the human side, the study was prospective and observational, with no blinding or randomization. TCR beta repertoires were profiled across many tissues obtained from research autopsies of patients with and without GVHD, as well as in mouse models of GVHD.

This specimen's time point label, per the study, means: human tissue collected at research (rapid) autopsy. Three non-HCT comparator patients with other cancers, having at least five GI tract samples and no known GI disease at death, were selected retrospectively. Autopsy tissues, which were obtained after a median post-mortem interval of roughly 9.9 hours, included GI sites from esophagus to rectum, liver, skin and lymphoid organs including spleen. Each autopsy specimen was bisected, with one portion flash-frozen in liquid nitrogen and the remainder formalin-fixed, and the outer muscle layers of GI specimens were removed. To extract genomic DNA from frozen tissues, either the Mag-Bind Blood & Tissue DNA HDQ 96 Kit on a Chemagic 360 or the DNeasy Blood & Tissue Kit was used. Because of concern about red blood cell contamination, extracted DNA underwent additional purification with the Genomic DNA Clean & Concentrator-25 kit.

Here V drops 6 bases and J drops 5 bases, and the junction holds 7 bases not matched to any gene. The CDR1 and CDR2 encoded by the germline V gene are ENHRY and SYGVKD. The cysteine opens and the phenylalanine closes a CDR3 of 16 amino acids. CDR3 DNA only is kept here, 48 bases in frame from base 1. The library was obtained by the immunoSEQ multiplex PCR assay. TCRbeta CDR3 sequencing was done by Adaptive Biotechnologies at survey depth, reporting CDR3 sequences, V/J genes, productive frequency and template counts. Amplification of TCR beta CDR3 regions was performed from genomic DNA rather than from RNA. On the authors' methods: Jensen-Shannon divergence served to quantify pairwise repertoire overlap between tissues, with 0 meaning identical and 1 meaning complete divergence. Tissues were grouped by single-linkage agglomerative hierarchical clustering of pairwise JSD values, and the clustering results were shown as dendrograms. GLIPH2 was run on all patient samples with simulation_depth 1000, kmer_min_depth 3, cdr3_length_cutoff 8, keeping groups with more than two unique CDR3s. In a standardized tissue-overlap score, Jaccard GLIPH-group overlap across patients was extrapolated to a standard repertoire size of 1000 clones. Linear mixed-effect models, with tissue as a fixed effect and individual as a random effect, were used to test how diversity related to clinical or experimental variables. This immuneACCESS table, as held by TCRdb, lists in-frame sequences with V and J called but not all clones. Of the missing ones, under half trace to an unresolved V gene in checked studies; the others have no known cause. That table furnishes V, J and clone size, whereas the DNA furnished D and trimming. A total of about 3,900 clones appear in this sample, roughly 74% of them only once. The ten biggest clones cover more than 8% of the sample.

Points the paper makes about the study in general: Not many T cell clones showed up in more than one patient, yet clustering based on motifs uncovered repertoire signatures that were shared across patients in a tissue-specific way. No blood samples were available from the non-GVHD comparator patients. Within patients, how anatomically similar tissues were was a major factor shaping TCR repertoire composition, regardless of disease or transplant status. In both patients and mice, T cells from blood and spleen covered only a limited part of the TCR repertoire found in tissues. The study did not determine which tissue TCRs were alloreactive or antigen-specific, and some clones might have been persisting host cells. Sampling depth was acknowledged as a limitation, and the patient cohort was both small and clinically heterogeneous.

Worth noting for this clone: Its cognate antigen has yet to be identified. One base away there is no much larger clone; base qualities are not given.

Material: left colon tissue, obtained at autopsy. The chain joins TRBV10-3 to TRBJ2-2, with TRBD2 matching 12 junction bases. This TCR derives from a woman aged 18-49 years with breast cancer. CDR3 loop: CAISSTSGSPTGELFF. The sequenced DNA is TGTGCCATCAGCTCGACTAGCGGGAGTCCTACCGGGGAGCTGTTTTTT.